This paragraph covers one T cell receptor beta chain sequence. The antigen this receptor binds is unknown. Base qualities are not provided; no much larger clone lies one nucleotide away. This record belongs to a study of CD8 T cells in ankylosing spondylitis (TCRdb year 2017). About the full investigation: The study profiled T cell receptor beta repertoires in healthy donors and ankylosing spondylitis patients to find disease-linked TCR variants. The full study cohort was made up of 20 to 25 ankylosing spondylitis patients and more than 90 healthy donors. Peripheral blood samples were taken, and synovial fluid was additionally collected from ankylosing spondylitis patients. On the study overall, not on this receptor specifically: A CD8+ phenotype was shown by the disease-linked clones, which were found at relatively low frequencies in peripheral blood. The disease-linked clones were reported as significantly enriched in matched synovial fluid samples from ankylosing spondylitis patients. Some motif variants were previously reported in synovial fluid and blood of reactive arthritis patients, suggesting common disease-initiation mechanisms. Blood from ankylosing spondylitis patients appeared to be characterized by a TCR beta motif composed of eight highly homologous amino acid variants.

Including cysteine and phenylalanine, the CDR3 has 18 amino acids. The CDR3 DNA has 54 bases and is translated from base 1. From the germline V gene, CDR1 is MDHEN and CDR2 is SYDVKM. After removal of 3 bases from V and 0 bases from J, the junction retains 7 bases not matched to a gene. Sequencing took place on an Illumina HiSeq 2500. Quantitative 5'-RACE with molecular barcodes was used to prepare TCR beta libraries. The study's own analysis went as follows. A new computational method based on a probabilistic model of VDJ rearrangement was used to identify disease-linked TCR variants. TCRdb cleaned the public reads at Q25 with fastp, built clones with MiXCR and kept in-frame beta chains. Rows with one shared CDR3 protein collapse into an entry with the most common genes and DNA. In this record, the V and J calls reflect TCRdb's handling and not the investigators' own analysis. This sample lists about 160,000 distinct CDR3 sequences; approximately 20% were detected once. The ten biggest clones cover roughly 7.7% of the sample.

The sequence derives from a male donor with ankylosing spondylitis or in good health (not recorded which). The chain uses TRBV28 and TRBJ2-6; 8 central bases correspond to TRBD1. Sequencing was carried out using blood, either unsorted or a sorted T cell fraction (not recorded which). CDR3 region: CASSFPGTGRSGANVLTF. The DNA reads TGTGCCAGCAGTTTCCCAGGGACAGGTCGCTCTGGGGCCAACGTCCTGACTTTC.